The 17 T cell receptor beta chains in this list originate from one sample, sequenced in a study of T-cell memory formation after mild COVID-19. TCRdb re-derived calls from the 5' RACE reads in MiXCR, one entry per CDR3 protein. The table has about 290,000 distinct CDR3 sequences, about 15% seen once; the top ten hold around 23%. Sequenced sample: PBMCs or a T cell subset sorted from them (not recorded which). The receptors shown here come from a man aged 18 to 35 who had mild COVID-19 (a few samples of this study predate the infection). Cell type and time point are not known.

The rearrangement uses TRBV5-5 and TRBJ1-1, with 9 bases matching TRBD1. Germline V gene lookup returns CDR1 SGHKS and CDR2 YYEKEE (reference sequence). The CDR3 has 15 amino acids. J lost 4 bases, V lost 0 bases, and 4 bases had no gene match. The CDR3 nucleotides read TGTGCCAGCAGCTTGGGGACAGGGGTGATCACTGAAGCTTTCTTT. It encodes CASSLGTGVITEAFF.

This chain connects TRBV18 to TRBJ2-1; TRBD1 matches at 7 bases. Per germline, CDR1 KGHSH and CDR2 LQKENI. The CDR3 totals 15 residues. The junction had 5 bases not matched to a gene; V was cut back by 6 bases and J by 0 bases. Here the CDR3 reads CASSRTGNSYNEQFF. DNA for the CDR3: TGTGCCAGCTCTAGGACAGGTAACTCCTACAATGAGCAGTTCTTC. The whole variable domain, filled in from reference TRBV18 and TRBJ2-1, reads NAGVMQNPRHLVRRRGQEARLRCSPMKGHSHVYWYRQLPEEGLKFMVYLQKENIIDESGMPKERFSAEFPKEGPSILRIQQVVRGDSAAYFCASSRTGNSYNEQFFGPGTRLTVL.

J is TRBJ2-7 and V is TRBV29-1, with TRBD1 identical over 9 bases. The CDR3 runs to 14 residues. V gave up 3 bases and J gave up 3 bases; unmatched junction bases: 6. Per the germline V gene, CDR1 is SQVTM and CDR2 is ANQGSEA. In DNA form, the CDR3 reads TGCAGCGTTGATTTCGGGACAGGGAACTACGAGCAGTACTTC. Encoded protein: CSVDFGTGNYEQYF.

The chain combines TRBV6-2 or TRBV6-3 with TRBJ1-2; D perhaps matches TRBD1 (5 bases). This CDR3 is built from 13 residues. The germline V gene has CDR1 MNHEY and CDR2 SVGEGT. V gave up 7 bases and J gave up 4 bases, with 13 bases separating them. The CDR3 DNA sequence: TGTGCCAGCATGAGGGGTCGAGGCTATGGCTACACCTTC. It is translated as CASMRGRGYGYTF.

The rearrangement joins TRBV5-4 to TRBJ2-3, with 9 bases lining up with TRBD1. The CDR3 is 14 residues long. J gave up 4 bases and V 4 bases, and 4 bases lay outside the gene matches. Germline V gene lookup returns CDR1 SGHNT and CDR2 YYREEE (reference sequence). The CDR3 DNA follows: TGTGCCAGCAGCCCGTACAGGGGGCCAGATACGCAGTATTTT. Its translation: CASSPYRGPDTQYF. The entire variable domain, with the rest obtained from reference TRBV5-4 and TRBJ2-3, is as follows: ETGVTQSPTHLIKTRGQQVTLRCSSQSGHNTVSWYQQALGQGPQFIFQYYREEENGRGNFPPRFSGLQFPNYSSELNVNALELDDSALYLCASSPYRGPDTQYFGPGTRLTVL.

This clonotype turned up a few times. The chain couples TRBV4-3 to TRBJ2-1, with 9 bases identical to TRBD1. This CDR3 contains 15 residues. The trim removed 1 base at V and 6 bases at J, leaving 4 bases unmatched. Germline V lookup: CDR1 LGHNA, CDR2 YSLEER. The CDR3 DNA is TGCGCCAGCAGCCAAGTCGTGACAGGGGGCAATGAGCAGTTCTTC. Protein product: CASSQVVTGGNEQFF.

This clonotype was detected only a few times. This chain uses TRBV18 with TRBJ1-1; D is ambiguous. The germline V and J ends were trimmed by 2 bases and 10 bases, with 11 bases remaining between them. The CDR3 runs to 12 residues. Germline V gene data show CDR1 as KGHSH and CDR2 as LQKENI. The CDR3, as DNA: TGTGCCAGCTCACCAGGGGAGTCAGGAGCTTTCTTT. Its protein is CASSPGESGAFF.

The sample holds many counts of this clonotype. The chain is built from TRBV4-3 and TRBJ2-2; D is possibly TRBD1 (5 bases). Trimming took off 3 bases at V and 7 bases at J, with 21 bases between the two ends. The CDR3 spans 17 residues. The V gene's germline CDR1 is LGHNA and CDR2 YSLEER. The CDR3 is CASSHTLTDRFGGELFF. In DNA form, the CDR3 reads TGCGCCAGCAGCCACACCCTAACCGACAGATTTGGCGGGGAGCTGTTTTTT.

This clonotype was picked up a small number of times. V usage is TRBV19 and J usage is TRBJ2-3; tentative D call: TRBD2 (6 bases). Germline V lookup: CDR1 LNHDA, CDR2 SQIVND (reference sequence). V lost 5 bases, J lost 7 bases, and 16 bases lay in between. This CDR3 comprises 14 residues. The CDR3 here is CASSSGEIVNTQYF. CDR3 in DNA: TGTGCCAGTAGTTCGGGGGAGATTGTAAATACGCAGTATTTT.

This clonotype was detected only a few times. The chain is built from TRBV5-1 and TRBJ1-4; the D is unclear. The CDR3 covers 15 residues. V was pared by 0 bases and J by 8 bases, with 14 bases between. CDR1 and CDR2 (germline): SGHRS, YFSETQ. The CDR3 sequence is CASSLEYIGREKLFF. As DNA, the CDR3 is TGCGCCAGCAGCTTGGAATACATCGGAAGGGAAAAACTGTTTTTT.

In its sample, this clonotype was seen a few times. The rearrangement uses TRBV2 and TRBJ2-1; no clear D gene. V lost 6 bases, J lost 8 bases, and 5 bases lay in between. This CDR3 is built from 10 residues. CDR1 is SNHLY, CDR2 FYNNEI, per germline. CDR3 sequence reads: CASRAYEQFF. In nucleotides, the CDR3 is TGTGCCAGCAGGGCCTATGAGCAGTTCTTC.

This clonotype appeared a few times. Written as DNA, the CDR3 is TGTGCCAGCAGTCTCCAGAAAGGGGGGGAGACCCAGTACTTC. Protein sequence: CASSLQKGGETQYF. V and J are TRBV2 and TRBJ2-5; possibly TRBD1 or TRBD2 for D (6 bases each). Germline V CDR1 and CDR2: SNHLY, FYNNEI. The CDR3 is 14 residues long. The V and J ends lost 5 bases and 5 bases respectively, with 15 bases between them.

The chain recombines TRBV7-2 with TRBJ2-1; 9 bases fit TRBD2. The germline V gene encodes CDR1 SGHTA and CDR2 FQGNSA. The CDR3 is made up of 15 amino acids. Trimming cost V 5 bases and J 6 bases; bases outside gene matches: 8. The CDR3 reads CASSPLAGAANEQFF. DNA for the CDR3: TGTGCCAGCAGCCCCTTAGCGGGGGCGGCCAATGAGCAGTTCTTC.

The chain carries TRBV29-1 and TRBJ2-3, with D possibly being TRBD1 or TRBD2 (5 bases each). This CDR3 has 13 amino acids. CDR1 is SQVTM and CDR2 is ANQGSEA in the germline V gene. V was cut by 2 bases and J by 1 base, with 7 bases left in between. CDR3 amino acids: CSVELGGTDTQYF. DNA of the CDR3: TGCAGCGTTGAATTGGGGGGCACAGATACGCAGTATTTT.

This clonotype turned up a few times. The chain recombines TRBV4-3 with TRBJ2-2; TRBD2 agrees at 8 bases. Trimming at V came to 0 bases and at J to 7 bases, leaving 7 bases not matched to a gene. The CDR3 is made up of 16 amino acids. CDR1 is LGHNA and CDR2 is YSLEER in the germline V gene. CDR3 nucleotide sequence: TGCGCCAGCAGCCAAGAGCCGGGGGGGCCTATCGGGGAGCTGTTTTTT. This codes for CASSQEPGGPIGELFF.

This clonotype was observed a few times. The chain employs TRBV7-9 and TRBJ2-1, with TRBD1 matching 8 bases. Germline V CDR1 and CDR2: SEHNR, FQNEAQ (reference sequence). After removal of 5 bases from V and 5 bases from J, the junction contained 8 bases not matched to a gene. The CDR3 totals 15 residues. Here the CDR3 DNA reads TGTGCCAGCAGCCCCGGGACAGGCTCGGACAATGAGCAGTTCTTC. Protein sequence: CASSPGTGSDNEQFF.

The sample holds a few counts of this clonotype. CDR3: CASSLGDRGNQETQYF. The CDR3 nucleotides read TGTGCCAGCAGCTTAGGGGACAGGGGTAATCAAGAGACCCAGTACTTC. The V and J genes are TRBV7-9 and TRBJ2-5, with TRBD1 matching 10 bases. The CDR3 sequence is 16 residues long. V lost 1 base and J lost 2; bases outside the gene matches: 4. Germline CDR1 SEHNR, CDR2 FQNEAQ (reference sequence).